These T cell receptor beta chains were read from a single sample in a study of Tregs in tolerant kidney transplant recipients. Assay used: immunoSEQ multiplex PCR; TCRdb lists only in-frame clones, some missing. The data show around 230,000 clones, 84% seen once. Sequencing was done on a sample of CD4+ T cells from blood. These receptors all stem from a human donor in good health. CDR3s include the opening cysteine and the closing phenylalanine or tryptophan. The D gene is left open where the match is weak. A clone size is listed for some rows: how often the clone was seen (once, few, many), or a class if it is expanded.

V	size	J	D	CDR3	DNA
TRBV19	NA	TRBJ1-3	NA	CASSIDWGQAGNTIYF	TGTGCCAGTAGTATAGATTGGGGGCAGGCTGGAAACACCATATATTTT
TRBV9	NA	TRBJ1-4	NA	CASSGGRTNEKLFF	TGTGCCAGCAGCGGAGGGCGGACTAATGAAAAACTGTTTTTT
TRBV10-1	once	TRBJ2-1	TRBD2	CASRRDTGTRYNEQFF	TGCGCCAGCAGGAGGGATACGGGGACTAGATACAATGAGCAGTTCTTC
TRBV19	NA	TRBJ2-7	NA	CASSIVGSDYEQYF	TGTGCCAGTAGTATAGTGGGGTCCGACTACGAGCAGTACTTC
TRBV6-1	NA	TRBJ1-5	NA	CASSPLNSNQPQHF	TGTGCCAGCAGTCCCTTAAATAGCAATCAGCCCCAGCATTTT
TRBV5-4	NA	TRBJ1-1	TRBD1	CASSLGQGSGEAFF	TGTGCCAGCAGCTTGGGACAGGGATCTGGTGAAGCTTTCTTT
TRBV9	NA	TRBJ2-1	NA	CASTSGTSRQFF	TGTGCCAGCACCTCAGGCACTAGTCGGCAGTTCTTC
TRBV29-1	once	TRBJ2-7	NA	CSGGPFSYEQYF	TGCAGCGGGGGCCCTTTCTCCTACGAGCAGTACTTC
TRBV20-1	NA	TRBJ2-7	NA	CSASTAYEQYF	TGCAGTGCCAGCACAGCTTACGAGCAGTACTTC
TRBV7-9	NA	TRBJ1-2	TRBD1	CASSLDRDDGYTF	TGTGCCAGCAGCCTAGACAGGGATGATGGCTACACCTTC
TRBV6-6	NA	TRBJ1-6	NA	CASSPQVIPYSPLHF	TGTGCCAGCAGTCCTCAGGTGATCCCCTATTCACCCCTCCACTTT
TRBV4-1	NA	TRBJ2-7	TRBD1	CASSRARDSASYEQYF	TGCGCCAGCAGCCGCGCCCGGGACAGCGCTAGCTACGAGCAGTACTTC
TRBV29-1	NA	TRBJ2-3	TRBD2	CSVASGSLTDTQYF	TGCAGCGTTGCTAGCGGGAGTCTCACAGATACGCAGTATTTT
TRBV6-5	NA	TRBJ1-5	NA	CASSYGQLNQPQHF	TGTGCCAGCAGTTACGGCCAGCTAAATCAGCCCCAGCATTTT
TRBV7-3	NA	TRBJ2-1	NA	CASSPGTLGRNEQFF	TGTGCCAGCAGCCCAGGGACCCTTGGAAGGAATGAGCAGTTCTTC
TRBV18	few	TRBJ1-2	TRBD1	CASSPRHRGGGYTF	TGTGCCAGCTCACCACGGCACAGGGGCGGTGGCTACACCTTC
TRBV15	NA	TRBJ1-2	TRBD1	CATSRDPLLYRGAYGYTF	TGTGCCACCAGCAGAGATCCGCTTCTTTACAGGGGAGCCTATGGCTACACCTTC
TRBV30	NA	TRBJ2-2	NA	CAWGWTGNTGELFF	TGTGCCTGGGGGTGGACCGGGAACACCGGGGAGCTGTTTTTT
TRBV19	NA	TRBJ2-1	NA	CASSKTTSPYNEQFF	TGTGCCAGTAGTAAAACAACGAGCCCCTACAATGAGCAGTTCTTC
TRBV1	NA	TRBJ2-5	NA	CTSSPFPPRETQYF	TGCACCAGCAGCCCATTTCCACCCAGGGAGACCCAGTACTTC
TRBV28	NA	TRBJ1-2	NA	CASSFVRWTVINMDGYTF	TGTGCCAGCAGTTTCGTCCGGTGGACAGTGATCAACATGGATGGCTACACCTTC
TRBV5-1	NA	TRBJ2-1	TRBD1	CASSLPGTVVYNEQFF	TGCGCCAGCAGCTTACCCGGGACAGTGGTCTACAATGAGCAGTTCTTC
TRBV19	NA	TRBJ2-7	NA	CASSIGRELSYEQYF	TGTGCCAGTAGTATCGGCAGGGAGCTCTCCTACGAGCAGTACTTC
TRBV12-5	NA	TRBJ1-1	NA	CASGFLDRKNTEAFF	TGTGCTAGTGGTTTCCTCGACAGGAAGAACACTGAAGCTTTCTTT
TRBV5-1	NA	TRBJ1-1	NA	CASRFGENTEAFF	TGCGCCAGCAGGTTTGGGGAAAACACTGAAGCTTTCTTT
TRBV14	NA	TRBJ1-2	NA	CASSQGTVYTF	TGTGCCAGCAGCCAGGGTACAGTGTACACCTTC
TRBV19	NA	TRBJ1-5	NA	CASSIGWQGSNQPQHF	TGTGCCAGTAGTATAGGTTGGCAGGGTAGCAATCAGCCCCAGCATTTT
TRBV5-1	NA	TRBJ2-7	TRBD2	CASSFTSGEQYF	TGCGCCAGCAGCTTCACTAGCGGCGAGCAGTACTTC
TRBV5-8	NA	TRBJ2-7	TRBD1	CASRLGQGNYEQYF	TGTGCCAGCAGGCTGGGACAGGGGAACTACGAGCAGTACTTC
TRBV5-1	NA	TRBJ1-1	NA	CASSLAGPDTDEAFF	TGCGCCAGCAGCTTGGCGGGGCCCGACACGGATGAAGCTTTCTTT
TRBV7-6	NA	TRBJ1-1	NA	CASSRPYDGKNTEAFF	TGTGCCAGCAGCCGCCCTTACGACGGAAAGAACACTGAAGCTTTCTTT
TRBV18	NA	TRBJ1-1	NA	CASSPPGGVRDTEAFF	TGTGCCAGCTCACCACCAGGAGGGGTTAGGGACACTGAAGCTTTCTTT
TRBV10-3	NA	TRBJ2-7	TRBD2	CAIRKTSGRYNEQYF	TGTGCCATCAGGAAGACTAGCGGGAGGTACAACGAGCAGTACTTC
TRBV5-1	once	TRBJ2-1	NA	CASIDRLGAQYNEQFF	TGCGCCAGCATCGACCGACTCGGGGCCCAGTACAATGAGCAGTTCTTC
TRBV18	few	TRBJ1-1	NA	CASSPGLGSTEAFF	TGTGCCAGCTCACCAGGGTTGGGGAGCACTGAAGCTTTCTTT
TRBV7-2	NA	TRBJ1-3	NA	CASSLATGGSGNTIYF	TGTGCCAGCAGCTTAGCTACGGGGGGCTCTGGAAACACCATATATTTT
TRBV11-2	NA	TRBJ2-3	NA	CASSSLRILGTQYF	TGTGCCAGCAGCTCCTTAAGGATCTTGGGTACGCAGTATTTT
TRBV5-1	once	TRBJ1-4	NA	CASRFEPNEKLFF	TGCGCCAGCCGCTTCGAGCCGAATGAAAAACTGTTTTTT
TRBV9	NA	TRBJ2-1	TRBD2	CATSAGAGGYNEQFF	TGTGCCACCTCGGCAGGGGCGGGGGGCTACAATGAGCAGTTCTTC
TRBV5-1	NA	TRBJ2-5	NA	CASSLWQTQYF	TGCGCCAGCAGCTTGTGGCAGACCCAGTACTTC
TRBV18	NA	TRBJ1-1	NA	CASSPWTTGMNTEAFF	TGTGCCAGCTCACCTTGGACGACAGGTATGAACACTGAAGCTTTCTTT
TRBV19	few	TRBJ1-4	NA	CATTRGATNEKLFF	TGTGCCACAACAAGGGGAGCAACTAATGAAAAACTGTTTTTT
TRBV5-4	NA	TRBJ2-5	TRBD1	CASRADRGLETQYF	TGTGCCAGCAGAGCCGACAGGGGGCTAGAGACCCAGTACTTC
TRBV2	NA	TRBJ1-5	NA	CASSEARGTPEVTQHF	TGTGCCAGCAGTGAAGCGCGAGGAACACCGGAGGTGACCCAGCATTTT
TRBV9	NA	TRBJ1-2	NA	CASSVGYGYTF	TGTGCCAGCAGCGTCGGCTATGGCTACACCTTC
TRBV19	NA	TRBJ2-1	TRBD2	CASSILSSGIHNEQFF	TGTGCCAGTAGTATCCTATCTAGCGGGATCCACAATGAGCAGTTCTTC
TRBV2	NA	TRBJ2-5	TRBD1	CASRTTGKIFPYF	TGTGCCAGCAGGACGACAGGGAAAATTTTTCCCTACTTC
TRBV7-6	few	TRBJ2-1	TRBD2	CASSTTAGTSGGGNYNEQFF	TGTGCCAGCAGCACAACCGCCGGGACTAGCGGGGGGGGAAACTACAATGAGCAGTTCTTC
TRBV10-3	NA	TRBJ1-4	NA	CAISESTGRAEKLFF	TGTGCCATCAGTGAGTCAACGGGACGGGCTGAAAAACTGTTTTTT
TRBV7-9	NA	TRBJ2-7	NA	CASSVPSGDINEQYF	TGTGCCAGCAGCGTACCGTCAGGGGACATCAACGAGCAGTACTTC
TRBV2	NA	TRBJ2-5	NA	CASSEASVQETQYF	TGTGCCAGCAGTGAAGCTAGCGTACAAGAGACCCAGTACTTC
TRBV5-1	NA	TRBJ1-1	NA	CASSGRGNTEAFF	TGCGCCAGCAGCGGGAGGGGGAACACTGAAGCTTTCTTT
TRBV6-5	NA	TRBJ2-7	TRBD1	CASSYSGRGHYEQYF	TGTGCCAGCAGTTACTCGGGCAGGGGGCACTACGAGCAGTACTTC
TRBV5-1	NA	TRBJ2-1	NA	CASSLGHRVRSYNEQFF	TGCGCCAGCAGCTTGGGCCACAGGGTTAGGTCCTACAATGAGCAGTTCTTC
TRBV18	NA	TRBJ1-1	NA	CASSPLYTEAFF	TGTGCCAGCTCGCCATTATACACTGAAGCTTTCTTT